This T cell receptor (beta chain) was observed in a study of blood T cells in healthy people across ages. The CDR3 runs to 15 residues. CDR1 and CDR2 (germline): KGHSH, LQKENI. V gave up 0 bases and J gave up 0 bases, with 8 bases separating them. Sample-barcoded 5' priming and a J-beta primer mix drove a second PCR of about 7 to 12 cycles. Tagging of each cDNA molecule was performed by a template-switch adaptor with 12 random nucleotides. MiXCR, run by TCRdb on the 5' RACE reads, gives a single entry per CDR3 protein. This sample has 550,000 to 750,000 distinct CDR3 sequences, with over 20% found just once. Points from the study as a whole: Because donor CMV status was unknown, expanded clonotype changes were possibly confounded. Naive T cell percentage showed a strong correlation with the diversity of TCR beta.

This clonotype was detected many times. Antigen specificity is unknown. This chain links TRBV18 with TRBJ1-1; possibly TRBD1 for D (5 bases). Sequencing was done on a sample of blood. The receptor's source is a man in his 70s in good health. This chain's CDR3 is CASSPPGGLNTEAFF. CDR3 in DNA: TGTGCCAGCTCACCACCCGGGGGACTGAACACTGAAGCTTTCTTT.